Shown below are 7 T cell receptor beta chains from a single sample sequenced in a study of blood T cell repertoires in COVID-19. Profiled with immunoSEQ multiplex PCR; TCRdb holds only in-frame clones, not every one. The sample lists about 280,000 clones, around 88% seen once, with approximately 5.7% in the top ten. Material for sequencing was PBMCs or T cells enriched from blood (not recorded which). These TCRs come from a woman aged 40 to 55 who had recovered from COVID-19.

V usage is TRBV3-1 (or the pseudogene TRBV3-2) and J usage is TRBJ2-3; D remains unclear. This CDR3 contains 15 residues. V shed 0 bases and J shed 0 bases, with 7 bases lying between them. The V gene's germline CDR1 is LGHDT and CDR2 YNNKEL (reference sequence). CDR3: CASSQEYYSTDTQYF. For the CDR3, the DNA is TGTGCCAGCAGCCAAGAATACTACAGCACAGATACGCAGTATTTT.

The J gene is TRBJ1-4, the V gene TRBV29-1; no clear D. Germline V CDR1 and CDR2: SQVTM, ANQGSEA. Trimming took 1 base from V and 8 from J, leaving 11 bases between them. The CDR3 consists of 13 residues. This chain's CDR3 is CSVEVSIGEKLFF. The CDR3 bases are TGCAGCGTTGAAGTCTCTATCGGGGAAAAACTGTTTTTT.

The chain employs TRBV7-3 and TRBJ2-5; 9 nucleotides match TRBD1. CDR1 is SGHTA, CDR2 FQGTGA, per germline. This CDR3 contains 15 residues. Losses at the gene ends were 3 bases for V and 4 bases for J; bases not matched to a gene: 6. CDR3 sequence reads: CASSFGQGTRETQYF. The CDR3 nucleotides read TGTGCCAGCAGCTTTGGACAGGGGACGAGAGAGACCCAGTACTTC.

This clone has more than one count but fewer than ten. V and J are TRBV6-1 and TRBJ2-1, with D tentatively TRBD1 (5 bases). V lost 1 base and J 9 bases, leaving 16 bases between the germline ends. The CDR3 runs to 15 residues. Germline V lookup: CDR1 MNHNS, CDR2 SASEGT. CDR3 bases: TGTGCCAGCAGTGAAGAGGGGATGGTGATCGGTGAGCAGTTCTTC. Translation: CASSEEGMVIGEQFF.

This clone has only a few counts. The chain employs TRBV7-2 and TRBJ1-2; no clear D. Trimming cost V 5 bases and J 4 bases, with 17 bases left between them. The CDR3 totals 15 residues. CDR1 is SGHTA, CDR2 FQGNSA, per germline. This CDR3 reads CASSPPGGSSYGYTF. The CDR3 nucleotides are TGTGCCAGCAGCCCCCCGGGCGGGAGCTCCTATGGCTACACCTTC.

The chain links TRBV7-9 to TRBJ1-1, with D hard to call. Germline assignment: CDR1 SEHNR and CDR2 FQNEAQ (reference sequence). The CDR3 consists of 14 residues. V lost 1 base and J 2 bases, leaving 8 bases between the germline ends. The CDR3 is CASSLVNTNTEAFF. CDR3 DNA sequence: TGTGCCAGCAGCTTAGTCAACACCAACACTGAAGCTTTCTTT.

This chain links TRBV24-1 with TRBJ2-3, with TRBD2 matching 7 bases. The CDR3 runs 15 residues. V was clipped by 3 bases and J by 5 bases; unmatched bases: 7. The germline CDR1 and CDR2 sequences are KGHDR and SFDVKD. The CDR3 is CATSDRAGAKDTQYF. Here the CDR3 DNA reads TGTGCCACCAGTGATCGGGCGGGAGCGAAAGATACGCAGTATTTT.